A selection of T cell receptor beta chains follows, all from one sample in a study of shared clonotypes between healthy human individuals. Method: immunoSEQ multiplex PCR; TCRdb's copy keeps in-frame clones and lacks some. The sample records approximately 1.1 million clones, around 78% being singletons. The sequenced material came from memory CD4+ T cells from PBMCs. Receptors were obtained from a man aged 18 to 30 in good health. Some clones in this sample may be carry-over from other donors' samples. CDR3s include the opening cysteine and the closing phenylalanine or tryptophan. The D gene is left open where the match is weak. The size entry is marked missing in some rows and otherwise reads once, few, many or a size class.

V	size	J	D	CDR3	DNA
TRBV28	NA	TRBJ2-7	NA	CASSSPLGYEQYF	TGTGCCAGCAGTTCCCCACTGGGCTACGAGCAGTACTTC
TRBV5-6	once	TRBJ1-2	TRBD1	CASSFIDGDRVLANYGYTF	TGTGCCAGCAGCTTCATCGACGGGGACAGGGTGTTAGCTAACTATGGCTACACCTTC
TRBV11-2	NA	TRBJ2-6	NA	CASSGEDVLTF	TGTGCCAGCAGCGGAGAGGACGTCCTGACTTTC
TRBV5-1	NA	TRBJ1-2	NA	CASSLVGTGRTYGYTF	TGCGCCAGCAGCTTGGTGGGAACAGGGAGGACCTATGGCTACACCTTC
TRBV4-1	NA	TRBJ1-5	NA	CASSHPLGGDQPQHF	TGCGCCAGCAGCCACCCCCTGGGCGGGGATCAGCCCCAGCATTTT
TRBV19	NA	TRBJ1-5	TRBD1	CATEGQGYQPQHF	TGTGCCACAGAGGGACAGGGATATCAGCCCCAGCATTTT
TRBV5-1	NA	TRBJ2-2	NA	CASSLAGSTNGELFF	TGCGCCAGCAGCCTGGCGGGGTCAACAAACGGGGAGCTGTTTTTT
TRBV25-1	NA	TRBJ2-7	TRBD1	CASSENIGRDSSHSQYF	TGTGCCAGCAGTGAAAATATCGGTAGGGACAGTTCACACTCGCAGTACTTC
TRBV20-1	NA	TRBJ2-7	NA	CSASLTYEQYF	TGCAGTGCTAGTCTAACCTACGAGCAGTACTTC
TRBV6-1	NA	TRBJ1-2	NA	CASSQPDFYGYTF	TGTGCCAGCAGTCAGCCAGACTTCTATGGCTACACCTTC
TRBV19	once	TRBJ1-4	NA	CASSIDREEKLFF	TGTGCCAGTAGTATAGACCGAGAGGAAAAACTGTTTTTT
TRBV9	once	TRBJ2-1	TRBD2	CASSDGLAGRNEQFF	TGTGCCAGCAGCGACGGACTAGCGGGACGGAATGAGCAGTTCTTC
TRBV7-3	NA	TRBJ2-3	TRBD2	CASSFPLGLAEPSTDTQYF	TGTGCCAGCAGCTTCCCCCTGGGACTAGCGGAACCTAGCACAGATACGCAGTATTTT
TRBV6-1	NA	TRBJ1-5	NA	CASSGEGRSVQPQHF	TGTGCCAGCAGCGGGGAGGGGAGGTCCGTTCAGCCCCAGCATTTT
TRBV5-1	NA	TRBJ1-1	NA	CASSLSEGGTEAFF	TGCGCCAGCAGCTTGTCCGAAGGGGGCACTGAAGCTTTCTTT
TRBV28	NA	TRBJ1-2	NA	CASLGGNGLGYTF	TGTGCCAGTCTCGGGGGGAACGGTTTGGGCTACACCTTC
TRBV10-3	NA	TRBJ1-5	NA	CAINDNGNQPQHF	TGTGCCATCAATGATAATGGGAATCAGCCCCAGCATTTT
TRBV19	NA	TRBJ2-2	NA	CASIYDGGKGTGELFF	TGTGCCAGTATTTATGATGGCGGGAAGGGCACCGGGGAGCTGTTTTTT